The clone carrying this T cell receptor (beta chain) was recorded a few times. This sample is part of a study of T cell repertoires in cytomegalovirus infection. TCRdb re-called the reads with MiXCR, one entry per CDR3 protein. The sample records about 180,000 distinct CDR3 sequences, around 15% being singletons. Per the germline V gene, CDR1 is DFQATT and CDR2 is SNEGSKA (reference sequence). This CDR3 region has 13 residues. V gave up 3 bases and J gave up 1 base, with 7 bases separating them. Sequenced input: PBMCs. The V and J genes are TRBV20-1 and TRBJ1-5; no firm D call. The clonotype was recovered from a human donor in good health (CMV status not recorded). Some clones in this sample may be carry-over from other donors' samples. The CDR3 loop is CSASEPSNQPQHF. Written as DNA, the CDR3 is TGCAGTGCTAGTGAACCGAGCAATCAGCCCCAGCATTTT.